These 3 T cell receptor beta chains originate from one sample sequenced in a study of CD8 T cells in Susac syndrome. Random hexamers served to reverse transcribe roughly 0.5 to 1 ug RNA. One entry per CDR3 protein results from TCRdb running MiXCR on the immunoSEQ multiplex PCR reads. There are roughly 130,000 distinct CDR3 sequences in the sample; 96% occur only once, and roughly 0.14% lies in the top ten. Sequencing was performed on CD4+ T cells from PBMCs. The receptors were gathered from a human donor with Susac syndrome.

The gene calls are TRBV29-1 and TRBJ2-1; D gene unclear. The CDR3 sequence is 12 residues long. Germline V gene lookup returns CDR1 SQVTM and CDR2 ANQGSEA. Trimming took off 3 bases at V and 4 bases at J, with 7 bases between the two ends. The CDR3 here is CSVERDYNEQFF. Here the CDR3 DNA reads TGCAGCGTTGAGAGAGATTACAATGAGCAGTTCTTC.

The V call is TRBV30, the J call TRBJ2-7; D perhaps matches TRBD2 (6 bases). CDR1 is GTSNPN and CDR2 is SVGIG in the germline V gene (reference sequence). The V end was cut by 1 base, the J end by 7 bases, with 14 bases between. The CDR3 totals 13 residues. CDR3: CAWSGRLDNEQYF. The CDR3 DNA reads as TGTGCCTGGAGTGGTAGACTAGACAATGAGCAGTACTTC.

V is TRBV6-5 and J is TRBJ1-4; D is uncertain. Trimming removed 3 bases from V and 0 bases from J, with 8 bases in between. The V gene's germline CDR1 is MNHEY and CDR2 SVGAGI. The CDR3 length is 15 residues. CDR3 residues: CASSYSFATNEKLFF. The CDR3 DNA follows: TGTGCCAGCAGTTATTCCTTTGCAACTAATGAAAAACTGTTTTTT.